Listed here are 6 T cell receptor beta chains from one sample, sequenced in a study of blood T cell repertoires in COVID-19. Produced via immunoSEQ multiplex PCR; TCRdb's table is partial and in-frame only. The repertoire holds 70,000 to 80,000 clones, 85% seen once, with roughly 40% in the top ten. The sample comprised peripheral blood. These receptor sequences come from a woman aged 80 or older with active or convalescent COVID-19.

The genes are TRBV4-2 and TRBJ1-2; tentatively, D is TRBD1 (5 bases). This CDR3 comprises 17 residues. Per germline, CDR1 LGHNA and CDR2 YNFKEQ. V was cut by 1 base and J by 4 bases, with 19 bases left in between. This chain's CDR3 is CASSQVAGLQNIYGYTF. The CDR3 DNA reads as TGTGCCAGCAGCCAAGTTGCGGGGCTCCAAAACATCTATGGCTACACCTTC.

CDR3 in DNA: TGTGCCAGCAGCTTGGAATCGAGTCTACCCGAAGCTTTCTTT. Translated, it gives CASSLESSLPEAFF. The chain uses TRBV5-4 and TRBJ1-1; D call uncertain. Trimming cost V 0 bases and J 8 bases, with 14 bases left between them. The CDR3 extends over 14 amino acids. Germline assignment: CDR1 SGHNT and CDR2 YYREEE (reference sequence).

The rearrangement joins TRBV4-3 to TRBJ1-4; 7 nucleotides line up with TRBD1. Germline V lookup: CDR1 LGHNA, CDR2 YSLEER. The CDR3 loop spans 16 amino acids. V was clipped by 0 bases and J by 7 bases; unmatched bases: 8. In DNA, the CDR3 is TGCGCCAGCAGCCAAGAGTCAAATCAGGGGGGTGAAAAACTGTTTTTT. Translating it yields CASSQESNQGGEKLFF.

The chain has TRBV12-3 or TRBV12-4 and TRBJ2-7; 7 bases align to TRBD2. The CDR3 has 13 residues. The ends lost 6 bases at V and 0 bases at J; junction bases unmatched: 2. CDR3: CASRAGDSYEQYF. DNA for the CDR3: TGTGCCAGCAGGGCGGGGGACTCCTACGAGCAGTACTTC.

The rearrangement uses TRBV30 and TRBJ1-6; perhaps TRBD1 as D (6 bases). Germline CDR1 GTSNPN, CDR2 SVGIG (reference sequence). This CDR3 region has 12 residues. Trimming took 3 bases from V and 7 from J, leaving 7 bases between them. The CDR3 nucleotides read TGTGCCTGGAGAGACAGGAATTCACCCCTCCACTTT. It encodes CAWRDRNSPLHF. The entire variable domain, with the rest obtained from reference TRBV30 and TRBJ1-6, is as follows: SQTIHQWPATLVQPVGSPLSLECTVEGTSNPNLYWYRQAAGRGLQLLFYSVGIGQISSEVPQNLSASRPQDRQFILSSKKLLLSDSGFYLCAWRDRNSPLHFGNGTRLTVT.

The chain is built from TRBV10-1 and TRBJ1-4; unclear D gene. The CDR3 is 14 residues long. V was pared by 6 bases and J by 0 bases, with 8 bases between. Germline CDR1 WNHNN, CDR2 SYGVQD (reference sequence). The CDR3 nucleotides are TGCGCCAGCAGACCCAGGACAACTAATGAAAAACTGTTTTTT. Its protein product is CASRPRTTNEKLFF.